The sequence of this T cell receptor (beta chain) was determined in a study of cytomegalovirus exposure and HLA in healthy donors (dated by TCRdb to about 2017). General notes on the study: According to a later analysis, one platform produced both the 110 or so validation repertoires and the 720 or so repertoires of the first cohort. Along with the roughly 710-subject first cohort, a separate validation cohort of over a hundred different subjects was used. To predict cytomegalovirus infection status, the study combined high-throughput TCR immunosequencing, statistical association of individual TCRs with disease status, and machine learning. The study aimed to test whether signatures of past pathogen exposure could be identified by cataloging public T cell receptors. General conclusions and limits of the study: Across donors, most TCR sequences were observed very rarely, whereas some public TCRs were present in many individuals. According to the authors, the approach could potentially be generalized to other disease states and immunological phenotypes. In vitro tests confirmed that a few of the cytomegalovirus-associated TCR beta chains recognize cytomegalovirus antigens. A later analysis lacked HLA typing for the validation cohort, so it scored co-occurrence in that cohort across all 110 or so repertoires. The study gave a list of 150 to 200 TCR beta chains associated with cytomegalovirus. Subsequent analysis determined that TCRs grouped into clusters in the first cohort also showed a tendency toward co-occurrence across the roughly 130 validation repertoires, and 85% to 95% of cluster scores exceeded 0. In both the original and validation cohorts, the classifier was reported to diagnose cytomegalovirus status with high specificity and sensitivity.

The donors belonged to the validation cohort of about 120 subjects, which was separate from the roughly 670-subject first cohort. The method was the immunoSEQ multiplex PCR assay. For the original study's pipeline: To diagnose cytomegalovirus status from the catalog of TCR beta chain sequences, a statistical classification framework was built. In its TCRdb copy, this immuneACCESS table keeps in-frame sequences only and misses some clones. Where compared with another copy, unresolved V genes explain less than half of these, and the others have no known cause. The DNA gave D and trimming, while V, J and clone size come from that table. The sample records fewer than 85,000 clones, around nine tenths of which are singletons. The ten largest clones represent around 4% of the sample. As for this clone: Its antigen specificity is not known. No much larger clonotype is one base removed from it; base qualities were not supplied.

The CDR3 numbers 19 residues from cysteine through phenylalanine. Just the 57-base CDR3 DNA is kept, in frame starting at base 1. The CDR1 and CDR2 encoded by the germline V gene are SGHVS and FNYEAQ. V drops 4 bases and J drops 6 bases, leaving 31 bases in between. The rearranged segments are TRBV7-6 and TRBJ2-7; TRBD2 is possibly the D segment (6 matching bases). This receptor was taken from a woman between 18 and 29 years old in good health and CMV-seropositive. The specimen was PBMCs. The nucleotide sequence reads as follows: TGTGCCAGCAGCTCCCGGACCCTTGGACGGCTTCGACTAGGAGTCGAGCAGTACTTC. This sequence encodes CASSSRTLGRLRLGVEQYF.